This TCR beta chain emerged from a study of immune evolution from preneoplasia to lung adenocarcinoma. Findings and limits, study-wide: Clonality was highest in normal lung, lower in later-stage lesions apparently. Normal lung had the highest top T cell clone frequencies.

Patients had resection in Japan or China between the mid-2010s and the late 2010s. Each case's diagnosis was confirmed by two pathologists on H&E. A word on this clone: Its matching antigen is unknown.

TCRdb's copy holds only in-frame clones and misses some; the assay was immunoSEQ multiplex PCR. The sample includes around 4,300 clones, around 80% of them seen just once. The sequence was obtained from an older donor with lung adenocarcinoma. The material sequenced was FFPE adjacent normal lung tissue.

The CDR3 loop reads CASSLPGGSGNTIYF. Here the CDR3 DNA reads TGTGCCAGTAGCCTCCCAGGGGGCAGTGGAAACACCATATATTTT. J is TRBJ1-3 and V is TRBV19, with 8 nucleotides matching TRBD1. This CDR3 is built from 15 residues. Germline assignment: CDR1 LNHDA and CDR2 SQIVND (reference sequence). V dropped 6 bases and J dropped 3; count of bases not matched to a gene: 7. The full variable domain, with the rest looked up from reference TRBV19 and TRBJ1-3, is DGGITQSPKYLFRKEGQNVTLSCEQNLNHDAMYWYRQDPGQGLRLIYYSQIVNDFQKGDIAEGYSVSREKKESFPLTVTSAQKNPTAFYLCASSLPGGSGNTIYFGEGSWLTVV.